The clone carrying this TCR beta chain ranks as medium-sized. These data originate in a study of molecular identifiers for immune sequencing clone quantification. Sorting recovered naive CD8 T cells on a CD8+CD4-CCR7+CD45RA+ profile. Previously published methods and listed TCR primers were used for the bulk TCR libraries. TCRdb itself ran the PCR reads through MiXCR, one entry per CDR3 protein. The sample records more than 10,000 distinct CDR3 sequences, about 18% being singletons. The sample comprised naive CD8+ T cells from blood, with Jurkat cell RNA spiked in. Stated subset: FACS-sorted CD8+CD4-CCR7+CD45RA+ naive T cells. The origin of this receptor is a human donor in good health. Some libraries in this study had Jurkat cell RNA spiked in.

The CDR3 DNA follows: TGCGCCAGCAGTGAGTCCTGGTCAGGCGCCGAACGGGTAGCTTTCTTT. As protein: CASSESWSGAERVAFF. The chain employs TRBV10-2 and TRBJ1-1; D gene uncertain. The CDR3 sequence is 16 residues long. V lost 0 bases and J lost 10, with 21 bases in between. CDR1 is WSHSY, CDR2 SAAADI, per germline.